Listed here are 24 T cell receptor beta chains from one sample, sequenced in a study of T cell repertoires in cytomegalovirus infection. One entry per CDR3 protein, called by TCRdb with MiXCR from the reads. The sample consists of nearly 700,000 distinct CDR3 sequences, roughly a third of them appearing once. What these receptors recognize is not known. Sequencing was performed on cultured PBMCs, taken from culture after CMV antigen stimulation. The origin of the receptors is a human donor in good health (CMV status not recorded). Some clones in this sample may be carry-over from other donors' samples.

This clonotype showed up just a few times. The chain uses TRBV7-9 and TRBJ1-4; D remains ambiguous. V was cut by 5 bases and J by 1 base, with 11 bases left in between. The CDR3 length is 15 residues. Germline CDR1 is SEHNR and CDR2 is FQNEAQ (reference sequence). The CDR3 loop reads CASSAPGLTNEKLFF. The CDR3 nucleotides are TGTGCCAGCAGCGCCCCGGGGTTAACTAATGAAAAACTGTTTTTT.

A few counts support this clonotype. This chain joins TRBV6-5 and TRBJ1-2; D is ambiguous. The V gene lost 7 bases and the J gene lost 9 bases, with 18 bases spanning the gap. Germline CDR1 is MNHEY and CDR2 is SVGAGI. The CDR3 extends over 13 amino acids. CDR3 sequence: CASTREGGGSYTF. The CDR3, as DNA: TGTGCCAGCACCCGGGAGGGTGGCGGGAGCTACACCTTC.

This clonotype was seen only a few times. V usage is TRBV12-3 or TRBV12-4 and J usage is TRBJ2-3; D remains unclear. V lost 6 bases and J 4 bases, leaving 8 bases between the germline ends. The CDR3 loop spans 12 amino acids. The CDR3 sequence is CASRYLPDTQYF. CDR3 nucleotide sequence: TGTGCCAGCAGATATTTACCAGATACGCAGTATTTT.

The chain carries TRBV7-6 and TRBJ2-1; TRBD2 aligns across 8 bases. The CDR3 contains 18 residues. Germline V gene lookup returns CDR1 SGHVS and CDR2 FNYEAQ. Trimming took 5 bases from V and 5 from J; bases not matched to a gene: 17. CDR3 DNA: TGTGCCAGCAGCGACAATAGGATAGCGGGATGGGGCAACAATGAGCAGTTCTTC. Translating it yields CASSDNRIAGWGNNEQFF.

V usage is TRBV20-1 and J usage is TRBJ2-2; TRBD2 agrees at 12 bases. The CDR3 totals 14 residues. Germline values: CDR1 DFQATT, CDR2 SNEGSKA (reference sequence). V lost 0 bases and J lost 9; bases outside the gene matches: 2. The CDR3 loop is CSARDRTSGRELFF. The CDR3 DNA is TGCAGTGCTAGAGATCGGACTAGCGGGAGGGAGCTGTTTTTT.

This clonotype was picked up a small number of times. The gene calls are TRBV6-6 and TRBJ2-5; 7 nucleotides line up with TRBD1. Trimming removed 4 bases from V and 4 bases from J; junction bases left unmatched: 9. The CDR3 runs 15 residues. Germline CDR1 reads MNHNY; CDR2 reads SVGAGI (reference sequence). The CDR3 sequence is CASSSGKGGLETQYF. CDR3 bases: TGTGCCAGCAGTTCCGGGAAAGGGGGCCTAGAGACCCAGTACTTC.

This chain joins TRBV4-1 and TRBJ2-1; 12 bases line up with TRBD2. This CDR3 has 17 residues. Germline values: CDR1 MGHRA, CDR2 YSYEKL. Trimming took 4 bases from V and 5 from J; bases not matched to a gene: 9. The chain's CDR3 is CASSLSPLAGGNNEQFF. CDR3 sequence (DNA): TGCGCCAGCAGCCTCAGCCCCCTAGCGGGAGGGAACAATGAGCAGTTCTTC.

This clonotype was recorded a few times. The V call is TRBV7-2, the J call TRBJ1-1; no firm D call. The germline V and J ends were trimmed by 2 bases and 9 bases, with 16 bases remaining between them. The CDR3 sequence is 14 residues long. Germline V CDR1 and CDR2: SGHTA, FQGNSA. The CDR3 bases are TGTGCCAGCAGCTTAACGGGCGACACCCCCCAAGCTTTCTTT. Translation: CASSLTGDTPQAFF.

V usage is TRBV7-2 and J usage is TRBJ2-2, with 12 positions matching TRBD2. Germline V lookup: CDR1 SGHTA, CDR2 FQGNSA. The CDR3 length is 17 residues. V lost 5 bases to trimming and J lost 4 bases; unmatched junction nucleotides: 8. The CDR3 sequence is CASSPSGGASSTGELFF. The CDR3 DNA reads as TGTGCCAGCAGCCCTAGCGGGGGGGCATCTAGCACCGGGGAGCTGTTTTTT. The complete variable domain, with remaining parts taken from reference TRBV7-2 and TRBJ2-2, reads GAGVSQSPSNKVTEKGKDVELRCDPISGHTALYWYRQSLGQGLEFLIYFQGNSAPDKSGLPSDRFSAERTGGSVSTLTIQRTQQEDSAVYLCASSPSGGASSTGELFFGEGSRLTVL.

The chain has TRBV20-1 and TRBJ2-5, with D possibly matching TRBD2 (6 bases). V was shortened by 0 bases and J by 2 bases, with 10 bases between the two germline ends. CDR3 size: 14 residues. Germline assignment: CDR1 DFQATT and CDR2 SNEGSKA (reference sequence). The CDR3 sequence: CSARDGRGQETQYF. CDR3 DNA sequence: TGCAGTGCTAGAGACGGGAGAGGACAAGAGACCCAGTACTTC.

This clonotype was observed a handful of times. The V gene is TRBV19, the J gene TRBJ2-7; tentative D call: TRBD2 (5 bases). The ends were cut back, 3 bases at V and 2 bases at J, with 11 bases in the middle. From germline, CDR1 is LNHDA and CDR2 SQIVND (reference sequence). The CDR3 runs to 14 residues. The CDR3 protein is CASSIGGVAYEQYF. CDR3 in DNA: TGTGCCAGTAGTATTGGAGGCGTCGCCTACGAGCAGTACTTC. Full variable domain (rest looked up from reference TRBV19 and TRBJ2-7): DGGITQSPKYLFRKEGQNVTLSCEQNLNHDAMYWYRQDPGQGLRLIYYSQIVNDFQKGDIAEGYSVSREKKESFPLTVTSAQKNPTAFYLCASSIGGVAYEQYFGPGTRLTVT.

This clonotype was observed once. Germline is not matched at one junction end, which may reflect a read error. The rearrangement joins TRBV7-2 to TRBJ2-7, with D uncertain. Germline V gene data show CDR1 as SGHTA and CDR2 as FQGNSA. This CDR3 has 15 residues. CDR3 coding DNA: TGTGCCAGCAGCCCTAAAGCGTTGCCGGCCTACGAGCGGTACTTC. Residues: CASSPKALPAYERYF.

This clonotype was observed at least ten times. The rearrangement uses TRBV7-2 and TRBJ2-1, with 7 nucleotides matching TRBD1. The germline gives CDR1 SGHTA, CDR2 FQGNSA. The V segment lost 3 bases and the J segment 12 bases; nucleotides outside the gene matches: 8. The CDR3 covers 13 residues. CDR3 region: CASSFGDSRGQFF. Here the CDR3 DNA reads TGTGCCAGCAGCTTCGGGGACAGCCGGGGGCAGTTCTTC.

This clonotype was picked up a small number of times. The chain combines TRBV27 with TRBJ2-5, with TRBD2 matching 9 bases. Germline V gene sequence: CDR1 MNHEY, CDR2 SMNVEV (reference sequence). V was pared by 0 bases and J by 2 bases, with 4 bases of the junction left unmatched. This CDR3 contains 16 residues. CDR3 residues: CASSLSRTSEQETQYF. The DNA of the CDR3 is TGTGCCAGCAGTTTATCTCGGACTAGCGAACAAGAGACCCAGTACTTC.

This clonotype was seen many times. The gene calls are TRBV19 and TRBJ1-5; possible D gene TRBD1, 5 bases. CDR3 length: 16 residues. The ends were cut back, 4 bases at V and 0 bases at J, with 13 bases in the middle. Germline CDR1 LNHDA, CDR2 SQIVND (reference sequence). Here the CDR3 DNA reads TGTGCCAGTAGTACGGGGACGGGAAATAGCAATCAGCCCCAGCATTTT. It yields the protein CASSTGTGNSNQPQHF.

This chain links TRBV27 with TRBJ1-1; D might be TRBD1 (5 bases). The CDR3 spans 15 residues. Trimming took 0 bases from V and 5 from J, leaving 13 bases between them. CDR1 MNHEY and CDR2 SMNVEV come from the germline V gene (reference sequence). CDR3 DNA sequence: TGTGCCAGCAGTTTATCGAAGACAGCGTCAACTGAAGCTTTCTTT. Protein product: CASSLSKTASTEAFF.

V gene TRBV12-3 or TRBV12-4 combines with J gene TRBJ2-1, with a possible D match to TRBD1 (5 bases). The CDR3 has 13 residues. Trimming pared 5 bases from V and 5 bases from J, leaving 10 bases between. The CDR3 coding sequence is TGTGCCAGCAGTATGCAGGGAAACAATGAGCAGTTCTTC. Translation: CASSMQGNNEQFF.

The genes are TRBV7-8 and TRBJ2-1; D remains unclear. The V and J ends lost 0 bases and 4 bases respectively, with 7 bases between them. Germline V CDR1 and CDR2: SGHVS, FQNEAQ. The CDR3 extends over 14 amino acids. The CDR3 nucleotides read TGTGCCAGCAGCTTAGCTACAGAATACAATGAGCAGTTCTTC. It specifies CASSLATEYNEQFF.

The chain is built from TRBV12-3 or TRBV12-4 and TRBJ2-5, with 7 bases aligning to TRBD1. J lost 5 bases, V lost 5 bases, and 8 bases had no gene match. The CDR3 has 14 amino acids. The CDR3 DNA reads as TGTGCCAGCAGTATACCACAGGGACAGGAGACCCAGTACTTC. This sequence encodes CASSIPQGQETQYF.

This clonotype was counted between two and nine times. V is TRBV18 and J is TRBJ2-1; possible D gene TRBD1, 6 bases. Germline values: CDR1 KGHSH, CDR2 LQKENI. The CDR3 has 15 amino acids. The V end lost 3 bases, the J end lost 1 base, and 10 bases lay between the germline ends. The CDR3 bases are TGTGCCAGCTCACCGCCAGGGGCTTCCTACAATGAGCAGTTCTTC. It translates to CASSPPGASYNEQFF. Based on the CDR3 plus reference TRBV18 and TRBJ2-1, the full variable domain is NAGVMQNPRHLVRRRGQEARLRCSPMKGHSHVYWYRQLPEEGLKFMVYLQKENIIDESGMPKERFSAEFPKEGPSILRIQQVVRGDSAAYFCASSPPGASYNEQFFGPGTRLTVL.

The chain combines TRBV6-1 with TRBJ1-6, with D possibly matching TRBD1 (5 bases). Germline CDR1 and CDR2: MNHNS and SASEGT. The CDR3 covers 14 residues. The V end lost 7 bases, the J end lost 6 bases, and 13 bases lay between the germline ends. CDR3 DNA: TGTGCCAGCACCCGACAGAGCCCTAATTCACCCCTCCACTTT. Its translation is CASTRQSPNSPLHF.

The chain employs TRBV20-1 and TRBJ2-7, with TRBD2 identical over 7 bases. Trimming cost V 6 bases and J 0 bases; bases outside gene matches: 5. The V gene's germline CDR1 is DFQATT and CDR2 SNEGSKA (reference sequence). The CDR3 covers 13 residues. CDR3 in amino acids: CSAASGNSYEQYF. The DNA for the CDR3 is TGCAGTGCCGCTAGCGGAAACTCCTACGAGCAGTACTTC.

This clonotype was seen more than once but under ten times. The chain uses TRBV9 and TRBJ1-1, with D unresolved. CDR3 length equals 17 residues. Germline V gene data show CDR1 as SGDLS and CDR2 as YYNGEE. Trimming took 3 bases from V and 2 from J, leaving 20 bases between them. Here the CDR3 DNA reads TGTGCCAGCAGCGAGCGGAGCGGGCTGACGGCCAACACTGAAGCTTTCTTT. Its protein product is CASSERSGLTANTEAFF.

This clonotype occurred a few times. The rearrangement links TRBV7-2 to TRBJ2-7; the D gene is possibly TRBD2 (6 bases). Germline lookup yields CDR1 SGHTA and CDR2 FQGNSA. CDR3 size: 16 residues. V lost 10 bases to trimming and J lost 0 bases, with 22 bases between them. The CDR3 here is CATGRGLAKSSYEQYF. The CDR3 DNA sequence: TGTGCCACCGGGAGAGGGCTAGCGAAAAGCTCCTACGAGCAGTACTTC.